The clone carrying this TCR beta chain appeared a few times. This entry belongs to a study of blood T cell repertoires in COVID-19. Across the study: Samples representing acute and convalescent COVID-19 were sourced from the United States, Italy and Spain. In each case, the material was cDNA or gDNA derived from T cells, B-cell-depleted T cells, or PBMCs.

As handled by the study authors: For nucleated cells, counts were estimated from reference gene primer amplification. Only in-frame clones appear in the TCRdb table, and some are missing; sequencing was by immunoSEQ multiplex PCR. V and J calls and clone size are as listed in that table; D and trimming were resolved from the DNA. The sample holds around 67,000 clones, over 80% seen once. The junction had 2 bases not matched to a gene; V was cut back by 1 base and J by 3 bases. The CDR3 totals 16 residues. Per the germline V gene, CDR1 is SGHNT and CDR2 is YYREEE (reference sequence). V is TRBV5-4 and J is TRBJ2-2, with TRBD1 matching over 11 bases. This sequence originates from a man in his fifties or sixties with active COVID-19. The sequenced material came from peripheral blood. The CDR3, as DNA: TGTGCCAGCAGCTTGACGGGACAGGGGGACACCGGGGAGCTGTTTTTT. Amino acid sequence: CASSLTGQGDTGELFF.